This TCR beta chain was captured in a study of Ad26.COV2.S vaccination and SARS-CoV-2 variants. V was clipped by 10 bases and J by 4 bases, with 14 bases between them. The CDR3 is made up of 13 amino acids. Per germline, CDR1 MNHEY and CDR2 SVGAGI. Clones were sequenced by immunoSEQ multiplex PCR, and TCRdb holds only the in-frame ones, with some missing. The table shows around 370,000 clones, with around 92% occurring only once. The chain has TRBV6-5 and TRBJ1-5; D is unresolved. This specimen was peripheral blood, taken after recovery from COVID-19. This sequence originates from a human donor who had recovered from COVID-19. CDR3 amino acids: CATRDPPNQPQHF. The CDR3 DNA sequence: TGTGCCACCCGAGACCCTCCTAATCAGCCCCAGCATTTT.